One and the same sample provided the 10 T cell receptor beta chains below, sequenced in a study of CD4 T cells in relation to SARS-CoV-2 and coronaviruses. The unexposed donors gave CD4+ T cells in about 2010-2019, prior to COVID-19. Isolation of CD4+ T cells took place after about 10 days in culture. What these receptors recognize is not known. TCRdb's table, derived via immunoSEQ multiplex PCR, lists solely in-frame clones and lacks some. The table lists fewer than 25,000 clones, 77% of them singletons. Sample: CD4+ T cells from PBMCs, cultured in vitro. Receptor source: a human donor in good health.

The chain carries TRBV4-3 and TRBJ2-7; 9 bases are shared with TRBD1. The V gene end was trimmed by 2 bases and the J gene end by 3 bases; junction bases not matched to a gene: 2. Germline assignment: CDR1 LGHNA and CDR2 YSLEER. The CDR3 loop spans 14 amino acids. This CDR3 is CASSQTGQGYEQYF. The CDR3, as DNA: TGCGCCAGCAGCCAAACGGGACAGGGCTACGAGCAGTACTTC.

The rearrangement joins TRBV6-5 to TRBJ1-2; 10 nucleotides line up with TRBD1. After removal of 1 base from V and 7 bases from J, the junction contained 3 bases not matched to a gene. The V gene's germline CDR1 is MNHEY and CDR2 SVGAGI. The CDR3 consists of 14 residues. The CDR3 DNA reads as TGTGCCAGCAGTTACTTGACAGGGGGCAGTGGCTACACCTTC. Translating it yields CASSYLTGGSGYTF.

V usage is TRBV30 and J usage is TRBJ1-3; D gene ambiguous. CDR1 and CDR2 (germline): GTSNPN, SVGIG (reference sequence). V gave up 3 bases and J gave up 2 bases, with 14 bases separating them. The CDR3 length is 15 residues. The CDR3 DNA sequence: TGTGCCTGGAGGTTATCCGGGGTCCCTGGAAACACCATATATTTT. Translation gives CAWRLSGVPGNTIYF.

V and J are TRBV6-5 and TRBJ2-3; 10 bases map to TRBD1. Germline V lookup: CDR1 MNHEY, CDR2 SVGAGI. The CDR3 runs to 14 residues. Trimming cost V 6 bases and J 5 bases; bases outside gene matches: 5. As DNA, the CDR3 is TGTGCCAGCAGCCGACAGGGGGCAGGAGATACGCAGTATTTT. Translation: CASSRQGAGDTQYF.

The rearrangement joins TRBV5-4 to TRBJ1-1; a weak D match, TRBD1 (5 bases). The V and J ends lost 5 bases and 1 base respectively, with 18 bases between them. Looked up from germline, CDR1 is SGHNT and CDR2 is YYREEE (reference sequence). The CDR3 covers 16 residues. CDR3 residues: CASRQTGTLWNTEAFF. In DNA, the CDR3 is TGTGCCAGCAGGCAAACTGGGACCCTATGGAACACTGAAGCTTTCTTT. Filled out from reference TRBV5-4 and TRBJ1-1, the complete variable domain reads ETGVTQSPTHLIKTRGQQVTLRCSSQSGHNTVSWYQQALGQGPQFIFQYYREEENGRGNFPPRFSGLQFPNYSSELNVNALELDDSALYLCASRQTGTLWNTEAFFGQGTRLTVV.

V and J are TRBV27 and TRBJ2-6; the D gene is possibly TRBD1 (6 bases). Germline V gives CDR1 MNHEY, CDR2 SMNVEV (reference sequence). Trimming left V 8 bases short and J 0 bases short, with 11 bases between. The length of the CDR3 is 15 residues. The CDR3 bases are TGTGCCAGCCGCCCCAGGGGCTCTGGGGCCAACGTCCTGACTTTC. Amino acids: CASRPRGSGANVLTF.

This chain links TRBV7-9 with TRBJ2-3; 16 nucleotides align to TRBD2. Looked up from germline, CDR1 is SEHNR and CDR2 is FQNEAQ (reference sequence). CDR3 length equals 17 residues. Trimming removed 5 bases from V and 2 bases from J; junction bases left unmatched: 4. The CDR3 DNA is TGTGCCAGCAGCCCGGGACTAGCGGGGGGGCCCACAGATACGCAGTATTTT. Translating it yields CASSPGLAGGPTDTQYF.

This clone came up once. CDR3 DNA: TGTGCCAGCAGCCCTCGACACCGGGATGAGGATGAAGCTTTCTTT. Residues: CASSPRHRDEDEAFF. The gene calls are TRBV9 and TRBJ1-1; D gene unclear. The CDR3 covers 15 residues. V was clipped by 4 bases and J by 7 bases, with 20 bases between them. Germline CDR1 reads SGDLS; CDR2 reads YYNGEE.

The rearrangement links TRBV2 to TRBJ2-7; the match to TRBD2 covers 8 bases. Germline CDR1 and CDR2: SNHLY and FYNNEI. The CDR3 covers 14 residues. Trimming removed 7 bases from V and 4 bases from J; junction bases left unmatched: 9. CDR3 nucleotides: TGTGCCAGCAACGCCGGGACTAGTAAGTACGAGCAGTACTTC. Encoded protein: CASNAGTSKYEQYF.

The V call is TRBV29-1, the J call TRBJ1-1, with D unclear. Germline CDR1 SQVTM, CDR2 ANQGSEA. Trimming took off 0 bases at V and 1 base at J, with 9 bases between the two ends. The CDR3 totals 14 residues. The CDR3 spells CSVEDQRRNTEAFF. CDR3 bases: TGCAGCGTTGAAGATCAGAGAAGGAACACTGAAGCTTTCTTT.